These 25 T cell receptor beta chains were sequenced from one sample in a study of T cell responses to AZD1222 COVID-19 vaccine. TCRdb's copy holds only in-frame clones and misses some; the assay was immunoSEQ multiplex PCR. Of more than 150,000 clones detected, 75% to 90% appear once; the ten largest clones hold 5.5% to 8%. The starting material was peripheral blood, obtained after recovery from COVID-19. The receptors were sampled from an adult who had recovered from COVID-19.

V gene TRBV12-5 combines with J gene TRBJ2-2; D call uncertain. The CDR3 extends over 14 amino acids. Between the trimmed V and J ends, which lost 5 bases and 3 bases, there was a span of 10 bases. Germline CDR1 and CDR2: LGHNT and FRNRAP. As DNA, the CDR3 is TGTGCTAGTGGTGACGAGTTATACACCGGGGAGCTGTTTTTT. As protein: CASGDELYTGELFF.

This chain connects TRBV19 to TRBJ2-1; D remains ambiguous. Looked up from germline, CDR1 is LNHDA and CDR2 is SQIVND (reference sequence). The germline V and J ends were trimmed by 1 base and 7 bases, with 14 bases remaining between them. This CDR3 has 15 amino acids. This CDR3 reads CASSIGILEGNEQFF. The CDR3 region has the DNA TGTGCCAGTAGTATAGGGATTCTGGAAGGGAATGAGCAGTTCTTC. The entire variable domain, with the rest obtained from reference TRBV19 and TRBJ2-1, is as follows: DGGITQSPKYLFRKEGQNVTLSCEQNLNHDAMYWYRQDPGQGLRLIYYSQIVNDFQKGDIAEGYSVSREKKESFPLTVTSAQKNPTAFYLCASSIGILEGNEQFFGPGTRLTVL.

This sequence joins TRBV27 and TRBJ2-6; 9 bases are a match to TRBD1. The CDR3 sequence is 17 residues long. Germline V CDR1 and CDR2: MNHEY, SMNVEV (reference sequence). Losses at the gene ends were 3 bases for V and 1 base for J; bases not matched to a gene: 4. The CDR3 loop reads CASSFTQGASGANVLTF. DNA of the CDR3: TGTGCCAGCAGTTTTACACAGGGGGCATCTGGGGCCAACGTCCTGACTTTC.

This chain uses TRBV6-2 or TRBV6-3 with TRBJ2-2; perhaps TRBD1 as D (6 bases). The germline V gene has CDR1 MNHEY and CDR2 SVGEGT. CDR3 length: 13 residues. Trimming took 5 bases from V and 5 from J, leaving 9 bases between them. The CDR3 protein is CASSRTATGELFF. Written as DNA, the CDR3 is TGTGCCAGCAGTCGGACAGCTACCGGGGAGCTGTTTTTT.

The chain is built from TRBV5-1 and TRBJ1-2, with 7 bases identical to TRBD1. In germline, CDR1 is SGHRS, CDR2 YFSETQ. After removal of 0 bases from V and 6 bases from J, the junction contained 2 bases not matched to a gene. The CDR3 spans 13 residues. The CDR3 region has the DNA TGCGCCAGCAGCTTGGGACAGGGAAATGGCTACACCTTC. Protein product: CASSLGQGNGYTF.

This clone showed up just once. This chain connects TRBV2 to TRBJ2-1, with D hard to call. The CDR3 has 11 amino acids. CDR1 is SNHLY and CDR2 is FYNNEI in the germline V gene. The V end was cut by 8 bases, the J end by 3 bases, with 5 bases between. As DNA, the CDR3 is TGTGCCAGCTTGGACTACAATGAGCAGTTCTTC. This translates into CASLDYNEQFF.

As to this clone: This specimen includes other DNA sequences encoding the same CDR3. The chain employs TRBV7-9 and TRBJ1-3, with 7 bases that match TRBD1. The ends lost 7 bases at V and 4 bases at J; junction bases unmatched: 10. Looked up from germline, CDR1 is SEHNR and CDR2 is FQNEAQ (reference sequence). The CDR3 length is 15 residues. Here the CDR3 reads CASNTGAVSGNTIYF. The CDR3 DNA reads as TGTGCCAGCAACACAGGGGCTGTCTCCGGAAACACCATATATTTT.

The sample holds one count of this clone. V and J are TRBV5-1 and TRBJ1-5, with 8 nucleotides matching TRBD1. V lost 0 bases to trimming and J lost 6 bases; unmatched junction nucleotides: 8. Germline assignment: CDR1 SGHRS and CDR2 YFSETQ. The CDR3 has 16 amino acids. This CDR3 reads CASSLGSTGEGQPQHF. The CDR3, as DNA: TGCGCCAGCAGCTTGGGGTCGACAGGGGAGGGTCAGCCCCAGCATTTT.

This clone came up once. The V call is TRBV27, the J call TRBJ1-4, with D tentatively TRBD1 (5 bases). Trimming pared 8 bases from V and 1 base from J, leaving 20 bases between. The CDR3 has 17 residues. The V gene's germline CDR1 is MNHEY and CDR2 SMNVEV (reference sequence). The CDR3 region is CASQSRGLTGTNEKLFF. The CDR3 DNA is TGTGCCAGCCAGAGTCGGGGCCTGACGGGAACTAATGAAAAACTGTTTTTT.

CDR3 bases: TGCAGCGTCCCAGGGACTAGCGGGGGGGTCGTGGAGACCCAGTACTTC. Translation gives CSVPGTSGGVVETQYF. V and J are TRBV29-1 and TRBJ2-5, with TRBD2 identical over 16 bases. This CDR3 has 16 amino acids. Germline loops: CDR1 SQVTM, CDR2 ANQGSEA. V dropped 6 bases and J dropped 5; count of bases not matched to a gene: 9.

The V gene is TRBV6-5, the J gene TRBJ1-2, with 11 bases that match TRBD1. CDR3 length: 15 amino acids. V lost 0 bases, J lost 7 bases, and 4 bases stayed unmatched. Per germline, CDR1 MNHEY and CDR2 SVGAGI. Here the CDR3 reads CASSYSGTGGVGYTF. Here the CDR3 DNA reads TGTGCCAGCAGTTACTCCGGGACAGGGGGGGTTGGCTACACCTTC.

This chain joins TRBV11-2 and TRBJ2-1; maybe TRBD2 (6 bases). With 0 bases removed from V and 8 bases from J, the gap between germline ends came to 11 bases. Germline V lookup: CDR1 SGHAT, CDR2 FQNNGV. CDR3 length equals 14 residues. The DNA for the CDR3 is TGTGCCAGCAGCTTAGACGGGACTGACGATGAGCAGTTCTTC. Protein product: CASSLDGTDDEQFF.

This clone was found once. The V and J genes are TRBV5-6 and TRBJ2-7; TRBD1 agrees at 8 bases. With 7 bases clipped from V and 0 bases from J, the junction kept 0 bases outside the gene matches. Germline V gene data show CDR1 as SGHDT and CDR2 as YYEEEE. The CDR3 has 12 residues. The CDR3 loop is CASGQGSYEQYF. CDR3 coding DNA: TGTGCCAGCGGACAGGGCTCCTACGAGCAGTACTTC.

The chain carries TRBV19 and TRBJ1-3, with 8 bases matching TRBD1. The V segment lost 7 bases and the J segment 5 bases; nucleotides outside the gene matches: 7. Germline CDR1 LNHDA, CDR2 SQIVND (reference sequence). The CDR3 sequence is 14 residues long. CDR3 sequence: CASKPGDRRNTIYF. Here the CDR3 DNA reads TGTGCCAGTAAACCCGGGGACAGGAGAAACACCATATATTTT.

CDR3 sequence reads: CASSLSGGTNTGELFF. In DNA form, the CDR3 reads TGTGCCAGCAGCTTATCTGGCGGGACGAACACCGGGGAGCTGTTTTTT. The chain carries TRBV11-2 and TRBJ2-2; D perhaps matches TRBD2 (6 bases). CDR3 length: 16 residues. Germline-derived CDR1 and CDR2 are SGHAT and FQNNGV. Trimming shortened V by 2 bases and J by 0 bases, and 10 bases separated the two germline ends.

In this sample, this clone turned up once. V usage is TRBV7-9 and J usage is TRBJ1-2, with D hard to call. The germline gives CDR1 SEHNR, CDR2 FQNEAQ (reference sequence). V lost 2 bases and J 3 bases, leaving 16 bases between the germline ends. This CDR3 comprises 16 residues. In nucleotides, the CDR3 is TGTGCCAGCAGCTTATGGTTGTCGGGGTCTTACTATGGCTACACCTTC. This sequence encodes CASSLWLSGSYYGYTF.

V usage is TRBV7-2 and J usage is TRBJ2-3, with D unclear. Trimming cost V 4 bases and J 3 bases, with 5 bases left between them. This CDR3 spans 12 amino acids. Germline V gene lookup returns CDR1 SGHTA and CDR2 FQGNSA. The CDR3 DNA reads TGTGCCAGCAGCTCTCAAACAGATACGCAGTATTTT. It yields the protein CASSSQTDTQYF.

The chain has TRBV20-1 and TRBJ2-7; D assignment may be TRBD1 or TRBD2 (5 bases each). Deletions cut 5 bases from V and 3 bases from J, with 8 bases between. Germline V gene sequence: CDR1 DFQATT, CDR2 SNEGSKA (reference sequence). The CDR3 has 11 residues. CDR3 nucleotides: TGCAGTGCTCGGGACGGCTACGAGCAGTACTTC. Encoded protein: CSARDGYEQYF.

The chain has TRBV18 and TRBJ2-5, with 14 bases identical to TRBD2. V trimming: 4 bases; J trimming: 3 bases; junction bases outside the gene matches: 1. The CDR3 spans 15 residues. CDR1 and CDR2 from the germline V gene are KGHSH and LQKENI. The chain's CDR3 is CASSRGLAGEETQYF. CDR3 nucleotides: TGTGCCAGCTCACGGGGACTAGCGGGGGAAGAGACCCAGTACTTC. Full variable domain (outside the CDR3, taken from reference TRBV18 and TRBJ2-5): NAGVMQNPRHLVRRRGQEARLRCSPMKGHSHVYWYRQLPEEGLKFMVYLQKENIIDESGMPKERFSAEFPKEGPSILRIQQVVRGDSAAYFCASSRGLAGEETQYFGPGTRLLVL.

The chain couples TRBV7-8 to TRBJ2-2; 8 nucleotides match TRBD1. V was pared by 5 bases and J by 6 bases, with 8 bases of the junction left unmatched. The germline CDR1 and CDR2 sequences are SGHVS and FQNEAQ. The CDR3 is made up of 15 amino acids. CDR3 coding DNA: TGTGCCAGCAGCCACGGGACAGGCTTTGCCGGGGAGCTGTTTTTT. As protein: CASSHGTGFAGELFF.

As DNA, the CDR3 is TGTGCCAGCAGCCAAGACGTGGGAGGCCCCTCCTACGAGCAGTACTTC. It encodes CASSQDVGGPSYEQYF. The chain carries TRBV4-2 and TRBJ2-7; tentatively, D is TRBD2 (6 bases). The CDR3 runs to 16 residues. Trimming took off 0 bases at V and 0 bases at J, with 12 bases between the two ends. Germline CDR1 is LGHNA and CDR2 is YNFKEQ.

This clone was seen just once. The rearrangement uses TRBV7-9 and TRBJ1-1; no clear D gene. The CDR3 spans 14 residues. Trimming shortened V by 3 bases and J by 6 bases, and 14 bases separated the two germline ends. Germline assignment: CDR1 SEHNR and CDR2 FQNEAQ (reference sequence). Written as DNA, the CDR3 is TGTGCCAGCAGCTTTGCGTCGGGGTCCCCTGAAGCTTTCTTT. Its translation is CASSFASGSPEAFF.

V is TRBV6-6 and J is TRBJ2-5, with 10 bases matching TRBD2. The germline gives CDR1 MNHNY, CDR2 SVGAGI (reference sequence). The V segment lost 5 bases and the J segment 0 bases; nucleotides outside the gene matches: 12. This CDR3 region has 18 residues. The CDR3 DNA reads TGTGCCAGCAGTCCCCGGGTGGGAGCGGGAGGGAACCAAGAGACCCAGTACTTC. Protein: CASSPRVGAGGNQETQYF.

The chain links TRBV9 to TRBJ1-1, with D unclear. Germline CDR1 reads SGDLS; CDR2 reads YYNGEE. This CDR3 comprises 13 residues. V was clipped by 3 bases and J by 3 bases, with 9 bases between them. CDR3 region: CASSAERYTEAFF. The CDR3 coding sequence is TGTGCCAGCAGCGCCGAGAGGTACACTGAAGCTTTCTTT.

The rearrangement links TRBV29-1 to TRBJ2-3, with TRBD1 identical over 12 bases. V trimming: 8 bases; J trimming: 6 bases; junction bases outside the gene matches: 12. The CDR3 contains 15 residues. The germline CDR1 and CDR2 sequences are SQVTM and ANQGSEA. Here the CDR3 DNA reads TGCAGCACACCTGGGACAGGGGGCGTATGGGATACGCAGTATTTT. It translates to CSTPGTGGVWDTQYF.